Shown below are 32 T cell receptor beta chains from a single sample sequenced in a study of regulatory T cells in long-lasting Graves disease. Time point denoted: persistent/refractory GD, antithyroid drugs over 5 years with positive TRAb. The authors made the TCR library using RNA they extracted from PBMCs. Investigators prepared the TCR beta libraries by applying iRepertoire HTBI primers and Arm-PCR of CDR3 regions. TCRdb analysed the multiplex PCR reads with MiXCR anew, one entry per CDR3 protein. Altogether some 330,000 distinct CDR3 sequences are present, 20% to 25% being singletons, with the ten largest covering 28%. The material sequenced was peripheral blood mononuclear cells (PBMCs), taken when the disease was refractory, from a patient treated with antithyroid drugs. Every receptor here comes from a woman in her forties with Graves disease.

V is TRBV28 and J is TRBJ2-1; TRBD2 matches at 10 bases. In germline, CDR1 is MDHEN, CDR2 SYDVKM. V trimming: 3 bases; J trimming: 15 bases; junction bases outside the gene matches: 8. The CDR3 has 13 amino acids. The CDR3 spells CASSLGLLAGGFF. DNA for the CDR3: TGTGCCAGCAGTTTGGGGCTATTAGCGGGGGGGTTCTTC.

The chain links TRBV14 to TRBJ1-1, with TRBD1 as a possible D gene (5 bases). The germline V and J ends were trimmed by 2 bases and 4 bases, with 14 bases remaining between them. Germline assignment: CDR1 SGHDN and CDR2 FVKESK. This CDR3 region has 15 residues. CDR3 residues: CASSQIAGTTTEAFF. CDR3 nucleotides: TGTGCCAGCAGCCAAATTGCAGGGACGACCACTGAAGCTTTCTTT. Supplemented by reference TRBV14 and TRBJ1-1, the full variable domain reads EAGVTQFPSHSVIEKGQTVTLRCDPISGHDNLYWYRRVMGKEIKFLLHFVKESKQDESGMPNNRFLAERTGGTYSTLKVQPAELEDSGVYFCASSQIAGTTTEAFFGQGTRLTVV.

This clonotype showed up many times. The rearrangement joins TRBV10-3 to TRBJ1-1, with 8 bases that match TRBD1. In germline, CDR1 is ENHRY, CDR2 SYGVKD. With 6 bases clipped from V and 1 base from J, the junction kept 7 bases outside the gene matches. This CDR3 region has 15 residues. CDR3 in DNA: TGTGCCATCAGGCCTCAGGGGGCTGAGAACACTGAAGCTTTCTTT. Protein: CAIRPQGAENTEAFF.

A few counts support this clonotype. This chain connects TRBV20-1 to TRBJ1-5; D unresolved. This CDR3 has 14 amino acids. Germline loops: CDR1 DFQATT, CDR2 SNEGSKA (reference sequence). With 3 bases removed from V and 0 bases from J, the gap between germline ends came to 9 bases. The CDR3 sequence: CSARDPYSNQPQHF. In nucleotides, the CDR3 is TGCAGTGCTAGGGACCCATATAGCAATCAGCCCCAGCATTTT.

The chain uses TRBV28 and TRBJ1-6; D not resolved. Trimming took 6 bases from V and 13 from J, leaving 19 bases between them. From germline, CDR1 is MDHEN and CDR2 SYDVKM. CDR3 length equals 14 residues. CDR3 sequence: CASRKGGPGRPLHF. The CDR3 nucleotides are TGTGCCAGCAGAAAGGGAGGACCGGGGAGGCCCCTCCACTTT.

This clonotype was observed at least ten times. The genes are TRBV11-2 and TRBJ2-7; 14 bases match TRBD2. Germline trimming cut 3 bases from V and 3 bases from J; bases unmatched to any gene: 4. Germline loops: CDR1 SGHAT, CDR2 FQNNGV. The CDR3 is made up of 16 amino acids. The CDR3 DNA follows: TGTGCCAGCAGCTTCTCCGGGACTAGCGGGAGCTACGAGCAGTACTTC. Encoded protein: CASSFSGTSGSYEQYF.

This clonotype has a handful of counts. V usage is TRBV27 and J usage is TRBJ2-7; 9 bases fit TRBD2. Per the germline V gene, CDR1 is MNHEY and CDR2 is SMNVEV (reference sequence). CDR3 size: 14 residues. The junction had 10 bases not matched to a gene; V was cut back by 6 bases and J by 7 bases. This CDR3 is CASRAGGPLIEQYF. DNA for the CDR3: TGTGCCAGCAGGGCGGGAGGGCCTTTGATTGAGCAGTACTTC.

In this sample, this clonotype turned up a few times. The chain employs TRBV30 and TRBJ2-2; 9 bases match TRBD1. Trimming at V came to 0 bases and at J to 7 bases, leaving 6 bases not matched to a gene. CDR3 length equals 15 residues. Per germline, CDR1 GTSNPN and CDR2 SVGIG (reference sequence). The CDR3 sequence is CAWSVGTGWIGELFF. CDR3 sequence (DNA): TGTGCCTGGAGTGTGGGGACAGGGTGGATCGGGGAGCTGTTTTTT.

This chain connects TRBV5-5 to TRBJ2-5, with TRBD2 as a possible D gene (6 bases). Gene TRBJ2-1 matches the end of the DNA better, so the J call may be wrong. This CDR3 contains 15 residues. Germline loops: CDR1 SGHKS, CDR2 YYEKEE (reference sequence). Written as DNA, the CDR3 is TGTGCCAGCAGCTTGGCCGGGGAGGAGTACAATGAGCAGTTCTTC. Its protein product is CASSLAGEEYNEQFF.

The rearrangement uses TRBV6-1 and TRBJ2-3, with 7 bases that match TRBD1. J was trimmed by 4 bases and V by 6 bases; bases with no gene match: 16. Germline V CDR1 and CDR2: MNHNS, SASEGT. This CDR3 has 17 residues. The CDR3 protein is CASSQLTKTGKADTQYF. CDR3 nucleotides: TGTGCCAGCAGCCAATTAACCAAGACAGGGAAGGCAGATACGCAGTATTTT.

The chain is built from TRBV6-2 or TRBV6-3 and TRBJ2-7, with TRBD2 matching 11 bases. The CDR3 runs to 18 residues. Germline assignment: CDR1 MNHEY and CDR2 SVGEGT. J lost 1 base, V lost 7 bases, and 15 bases had no gene match. The CDR3 loop reads CASKPSGTSGLGSYEQYF. CDR3 coding DNA: TGTGCCAGCAAGCCCTCCGGGACTAGCGGCCTCGGGTCCTACGAGCAGTACTTC.

This clonotype has at least ten counts. The chain uses TRBV2 and TRBJ1-5, with 10 bases aligning to TRBD1. The germline CDR1 and CDR2 sequences are SNHLY and FYNNEI. V lost 3 bases and J lost 1; bases outside the gene matches: 0. The CDR3 extends over 15 amino acids. CDR3 nucleotide sequence: TGTGCCAGCAGTGAGGGACAGGGGAGCAATCAGCCCCAGCATTTT. Protein product: CASSEGQGSNQPQHF.

In this sample, this clonotype turned up a few times. The chain joins TRBV11-2 to TRBJ2-3, with D unresolved. Germline-derived CDR1 and CDR2 are SGHAT and FQNNGV. Deletions cut 5 bases from V and 9 bases from J, with 12 bases between. This CDR3 region has 12 residues. In nucleotides, the CDR3 is TGTGCCAGCAGCCAATACTCTGGGACGCAGTATTTT. Translating it yields CASSQYSGTQYF.

This clonotype was found many times. V usage is TRBV15 and J usage is TRBJ1-2; D call uncertain. V was trimmed by 6 bases and J by 3 bases, leaving 11 bases between them. Germline CDR1 reads LNHNV; CDR2 reads YYDKDF (reference sequence). The CDR3 totals 13 residues. The CDR3 protein is CATSRSSDYGYTF. The CDR3 DNA sequence: TGTGCCACCAGTCGCTCTTCCGACTATGGCTACACCTTC.

In its sample, this clonotype was seen a few times. The gene calls are TRBV3-1 and TRBJ1-2; D is unresolved. Trimming stripped 4 bases from V and 6 bases from J, with 12 bases between. The CDR3 has 13 amino acids. Germline CDR1 and CDR2: LGHDT and YNNKEL (reference sequence). As DNA, the CDR3 is TGTGCCAGCAGCCGAGGACCGGCGGATGGCTACACCTTC. Its protein is CASSRGPADGYTF.

Of note for this clonotype: It may be a read error: a sequence one base away is much more abundant. This chain links TRBV28 with TRBJ2-7; possible D gene TRBD2, 6 bases. The germline gives CDR1 MDHEN, CDR2 SYDVKM. The CDR3 is 15 residues long. Here the CDR3 DNA reads TGTGCCAGCAGCCTGGATGGGGACTTCTCCTGCGAGCAGTACTTC. Amino acids: CASSLDGDFSCEQYF.

This clonotype occurred many times. The rearrangement links TRBV12-3 or TRBV12-4 to TRBJ1-2; D is undetermined. Trimming removed 2 bases at V and 4 bases at J, with 11 bases between. The length of the CDR3 is 14 residues. The CDR3: CASSLFGVTYGYTF. The CDR3 coding sequence is TGTGCCAGCAGTTTATTTGGCGTGACCTATGGCTACACCTTC.

This clonotype has ten or more counts. The CDR3 loop is CASSLGDRNQETQYF. The DNA of the CDR3 is TGTGCCAGCAGTTTGGGGGACAGGAACCAAGAGACCCAGTACTTC. This chain joins TRBV28 and TRBJ2-5; TRBD1 matches 8 bases. Germline V gives CDR1 MDHEN, CDR2 SYDVKM. The CDR3 is made up of 15 amino acids. V shed 3 bases and J 0 bases; nucleotides not matched to a gene: 3.

This clonotype occurred many times. The V gene is TRBV12-3 or TRBV12-4, the J gene TRBJ1-5, with 10 bases fitting TRBD1. CDR3 length equals 15 residues. The J segment lost 4 bases and the V segment lost 5 bases, leaving 5 bases of the junction unmatched. CDR3 nucleotides: TGTGCCAGCAGTAGACAGGGGGCAAGAAATCAGCCCCAGCATTTT. Amino acids: CASSRQGARNQPQHF.

The chain has TRBV18 and TRBJ1-3; D might be TRBD1 (6 bases). Per the germline V gene, CDR1 is KGHSH and CDR2 is LQKENI. The CDR3 has 16 residues. Trimming removed 1 base from V and 3 bases from J, with 13 bases in between. The CDR3 DNA is TGTGCCAGCTCACCACGGCAGGGGAACCGTGGAAACACCATATATTTT. The encoded protein is CASSPRQGNRGNTIYF. Using reference TRBV18 and TRBJ1-3 for the parts outside the CDR3, the full variable domain is NAGVMQNPRHLVRRRGQEARLRCSPMKGHSHVYWYRQLPEEGLKFMVYLQKENIIDESGMPKERFSAEFPKEGPSILRIQQVVRGDSAAYFCASSPRQGNRGNTIYFGEGSWLTVV.

In this sample, this clonotype turned up many times. The V gene is TRBV6-1, the J gene TRBJ2-5; D remains unclear. The CDR3 extends over 11 amino acids. Per the germline V gene, CDR1 is MNHNS and CDR2 is SASEGT. Trimming cost V 8 bases and J 7 bases, with 11 bases left between them. CDR3 sequence (DNA): TGTGCCAGCGCCCGGGCAGGGACCCAGTACTTC. It specifies CASARAGTQYF.

Only a few counts were recorded for this clonotype. The J gene is TRBJ2-7, the V gene TRBV29-1; the match to TRBD1 covers 7 bases. Germline V CDR1 and CDR2: SQVTM, ANQGSEA. The CDR3 spans 14 residues. Trimming took 6 bases from V and 8 from J; bases not matched to a gene: 16. The CDR3 DNA follows: TGCAGCGTCCTAGGGGGCCTAGCCGGCATTCAGCAGTACTTC. It codes for CSVLGGLAGIQQYF.

V is TRBV20-1 and J is TRBJ1-3, with no clear D. This CDR3 is built from 14 residues. Trimming took 1 base from V and 8 from J, leaving 15 bases between them. CDR1 is DFQATT, CDR2 SNEGSKA, per germline (reference sequence). The CDR3 spells CSARGDRSRDTIYF. The DNA of the CDR3 is TGCAGTGCTAGAGGTGATAGGAGCCGGGACACCATATATTTT.

Notes on this clonotype: Since a much larger clone is just one base distant, this may be a read error. Because it lacks the conserved phenylalanine or tryptophan at the end, this CDR3 is likely a read error. The chain combines TRBV28 with TRBJ2-5; 7 nucleotides agree with TRBD2. Trimming removed 7 bases from V and 5 bases from J; junction bases left unmatched: 10. The CDR3 loop spans 14 amino acids. The germline CDR1 and CDR2 sequences are MDHEN and SYDVKM. The CDR3 DNA sequence: TGTGCCAGCACCCACATGGGAGGGGCCGAGACCCAGTACCTC. Protein sequence: CASTHMGGAETQYL.

V gene TRBV20-1 combines with J gene TRBJ2-1; TRBD2 agrees at 11 bases. The V segment lost 1 base and the J segment 2 bases; nucleotides outside the gene matches: 10. This CDR3 spans 18 amino acids. Germline CDR1 is DFQATT and CDR2 is SNEGSKA (reference sequence). The CDR3 region is CSARVQGTSGATYNEQFF. In DNA form, the CDR3 reads TGCAGTGCTAGAGTCCAGGGGACTAGCGGAGCTACCTACAATGAGCAGTTCTTC.

This clonotype has ten or more counts. The chain couples TRBV6-1 to TRBJ2-7; D remains ambiguous. Germline V lookup: CDR1 MNHNS, CDR2 SASEGT. The CDR3 covers 12 residues. V was cut by 6 bases and J by 1 base, with 7 bases left in between. The CDR3 sequence: CASSHGSYEQYF. The CDR3 region has the DNA TGTGCCAGCAGCCATGGGTCCTACGAGCAGTACTTC.

Many counts were recorded for this clonotype. V and J are TRBV11-2 and TRBJ2-7; D ambiguous. The CDR3 extends over 13 amino acids. V was cut by 3 bases and J by 4 bases, with 10 bases left in between. Germline V lookup: CDR1 SGHAT, CDR2 FQNNGV. The CDR3, as DNA: TGTGCCAGCAGCTTCCAGATCGGGTACGAGCAGTACTTC. Amino acid sequence: CASSFQIGYEQYF. Using reference TRBV11-2 and TRBJ2-7 for the parts outside the CDR3, the full variable domain is EAGVAQSPRYKIIEKRQSVAFWCNPISGHATLYWYQQILGQGPKLLIQFQNNGVVDDSQLPKDRFSAERLKGVDSTLKIQPAKLEDSAVYLCASSFQIGYEQYFGPGTRLTVT.

The V call is TRBV28, the J call TRBJ2-1; 11 nucleotides agree with TRBD2. The CDR3 length is 14 residues. V was pared by 6 bases and J by 5 bases, with 3 bases of the junction left unmatched. The germline V gene has CDR1 MDHEN and CDR2 SYDVKM. DNA for the CDR3: TGTGCCAGCAGCGGGACTAGCGGTCACAATGAGCAGTTCTTC. This sequence encodes CASSGTSGHNEQFF. Based on the CDR3 plus reference TRBV28 and TRBJ2-1, the full variable domain is DVKVTQSSRYLVKRTGEKVFLECVQDMDHENMFWYRQDPGLGLRLIYFSYDVKMKEKGDIPEGYSVSREKKERFSLILESASTNQTSMYLCASSGTSGHNEQFFGPGTRLTVL.

This clonotype was recorded at least ten times. The rearrangement links TRBV6-1 to TRBJ2-2, with D perhaps matching TRBD1 (5 bases). This CDR3 region has 15 residues. CDR1 is MNHNS and CDR2 is SASEGT in the germline V gene. V dropped 8 bases and J dropped 0 bases, with 13 bases sitting between them. The CDR3 loop reads CASALGQTNTGELFF. DNA for the CDR3: TGTGCCAGCGCCCTGGGGCAGACGAACACCGGGGAGCTGTTTTTT.

There are many counts of this clonotype. The chain employs TRBV28 and TRBJ2-5; maybe TRBD1 (5 bases). The CDR3 contains 12 residues. Germline V CDR1 and CDR2: MDHEN, SYDVKM. V dropped 6 bases and J dropped 5 bases, with 10 bases sitting between them. The CDR3 nucleotides read TGTGCCAGCAGCTTAGGGGCGGAGACCCAGTACTTC. This codes for CASSLGAETQYF.

The chain carries TRBV6-1 and TRBJ1-3; D possibly corresponds to TRBD1 (5 bases). CDR1 is MNHNS and CDR2 is SASEGT in the germline V gene. V shed 2 bases and J shed 3 bases, with 14 bases lying between them. CDR3 size: 16 residues. The chain's CDR3 is CASSERVAGSGNTIYF. The CDR3 region has the DNA TGTGCCAGCAGTGAACGAGTAGCAGGGAGTGGAAACACCATATATTTT.

This clonotype has at least ten counts. The chain carries TRBV28 and TRBJ1-1; the D is unclear. Germline loops: CDR1 MDHEN, CDR2 SYDVKM. The V end was cut by 5 bases, the J end by 7 bases, with 11 bases between. This CDR3 contains 12 residues. CDR3 residues: CASSLSGLEAFF. CDR3 bases: TGTGCCAGCAGTCTGTCCGGACTTGAAGCTTTCTTT.